Shown below are 23 T cell receptor beta chains from a single sample sequenced in a study of beta chain features in type 1 diabetes. As every portion of the isolated RNA was reverse transcribed, the sequencing read expressed TCRB transcripts. Repertoires were generated with immunoSEQ multiplex PCR, while TCRdb's copy carries only in-frame clones and drops some. This table holds about 320,000 clones, 14% found once. The sample comprised central memory CD4+ T cells from blood. The receptors come from a man aged 30 to 39 in good health.

This clone was observed at least ten times. The chain couples TRBV29-1 to TRBJ1-5; no reliable D call. Germline assignment: CDR1 SQVTM and CDR2 ANQGSEA. Trimming shortened V by 6 bases and J by 5 bases, and 11 bases separated the two germline ends. This CDR3 region has 12 residues. CDR3 protein: CSVLDGYQPQHF. CDR3 in DNA: TGCAGCGTCCTAGACGGCTATCAGCCCCAGCATTTT.

This clone was counted a few times. The J gene is TRBJ2-1, the V gene TRBV7-2; unclear D gene. The germline V and J ends were trimmed by 4 bases and 0 bases, with 10 bases remaining between them. Per germline, CDR1 SGHTA and CDR2 FQGNSA. The CDR3 covers 15 residues. The CDR3 reads CASSSLGGSYNEQFF. The CDR3 DNA is TGTGCCAGCAGCTCGCTCGGCGGCTCCTACAATGAGCAGTTCTTC.

The gene calls are TRBV7-2 and TRBJ2-3; the D is unclear. The CDR3 contains 13 residues. In germline, CDR1 is SGHTA, CDR2 FQGNSA. V was pared by 1 base and J by 6 bases, with 8 bases between. CDR3 coding DNA: TGTGCCAGCAGCTTAGGTCCTTTCGATACGCAGTATTTT. Protein product: CASSLGPFDTQYF.

The J gene is TRBJ2-2, the V gene TRBV4-2, with D possibly called TRBD1 or TRBD2 (5 bases each). V dropped 3 bases and J dropped 4 bases, with 12 bases sitting between them. The CDR3 is 15 residues long. CDR1 is LGHNA and CDR2 is YNFKEQ in the germline V gene. The CDR3 DNA follows: TGTGCCAGCAGCCACGTGGGAGACAGCACCGGGGAGCTGTTTTTT. As protein: CASSHVGDSTGELFF.

This clone has only a few counts. The V and J genes are TRBV5-1 and TRBJ2-3; D is perhaps TRBD2 (6 bases). Trimming stripped 1 base from V and 0 bases from J, with 12 bases between. Germline loops: CDR1 SGHRS, CDR2 YFSETQ. The length of the CDR3 is 16 residues. For the CDR3, the DNA is TGCGCCAGCAGCTTGTCGGGGAGGCCTAGCACAGATACGCAGTATTTT. It is translated as CASSLSGRPSTDTQYF.

The chain employs TRBV4-1 and TRBJ2-3, with D tentatively TRBD1 (6 bases). Looked up from germline, CDR1 is MGHRA and CDR2 is YSYEKL. V lost 6 bases and J lost 7, with 14 bases in between. This CDR3 has 13 residues. The CDR3 here is CASSHPGENTQYF. The CDR3 DNA is TGCGCCAGCAGTCATCCAGGGGAGAATACGCAGTATTTT.

This clone was seen only a few times. This sequence joins TRBV6-5 and TRBJ2-3; D is unclear. Germline CDR1 and CDR2: MNHEY and SVGAGI. The CDR3 runs 12 residues. Trimming took off 2 bases at V and 3 bases at J, with 3 bases between the two ends. In DNA form, the CDR3 reads TGTGCCAGCAGTTACCTGACAGATACGCAGTATTTT. The encoded protein is CASSYLTDTQYF.

This clone was counted a few times. V usage is TRBV19 and J usage is TRBJ2-1, with D tentatively TRBD1 (6 bases). Germline CDR1 is LNHDA and CDR2 is SQIVND (reference sequence). The CDR3 totals 15 residues. Trimming shortened V by 7 bases and J by 5 bases, and 18 bases separated the two germline ends. CDR3 loop: CASKAQDRRNNEQFF. The CDR3 DNA reads TGTGCCAGTAAAGCCCAAGACAGGAGAAACAATGAGCAGTTCTTC.

V usage is TRBV28 and J usage is TRBJ1-2, with 11 bases identical to TRBD1. In germline, CDR1 is MDHEN, CDR2 SYDVKM. Trimming removed 4 bases from V and 4 bases from J; junction bases left unmatched: 2. The CDR3 is 14 residues long. This chain's CDR3 is CASSSGTGGYGYTF. The CDR3 DNA reads as TGTGCCAGCAGTTCCGGGACAGGGGGCTATGGCTACACCTTC.

This clone was detected many times. The chain uses TRBV5-6 and TRBJ1-2; 7 positions match TRBD1. V lost 3 bases and J lost 3; bases outside the gene matches: 8. Germline V CDR1 and CDR2: SGHDT, YYEEEE. CDR3 length equals 15 residues. CDR3 coding DNA: TGTGCCAGCAGCTCGAGACAGGGTGGGGACTATGGCTACACCTTC. Its translation: CASSSRQGGDYGYTF.

The chain has TRBV4-3 and TRBJ2-7; D may be TRBD2 (6 bases). V lost 0 bases, J lost 6 bases, and 15 bases lay in between. Germline V gene data show CDR1 as LGHNA and CDR2 as YSLEER. The CDR3 spans 15 residues. Here the CDR3 DNA reads TGCGCCAGCAGCCAAGAAGGAGAATTCGGGGGCGAGCAGTACGTC. It yields the protein CASSQEGEFGGEQYV.

The V call is TRBV19, the J call TRBJ1-2, with TRBD1 as a possible D gene (5 bases). V was clipped by 11 bases and J by 7 bases, with 20 bases between them. Germline V gives CDR1 LNHDA, CDR2 SQIVND (reference sequence). This CDR3 region has 13 residues. The CDR3: CAPPAWGVRGYTF. Written as DNA, the CDR3 is TGTGCCCCACCCGCCTGGGGGGTCCGTGGCTACACCTTC.

In its sample, this clone was seen a few times. V and J are TRBV5-4 and TRBJ2-2; 10 nucleotides align to TRBD1. Germline V gene lookup returns CDR1 SGHNT and CDR2 YYREEE (reference sequence). The J segment lost 4 bases and the V segment lost 2 bases, leaving 8 bases of the junction unmatched. CDR3 length: 17 residues. The CDR3 DNA sequence: TGTGCCAGCAGCTTACCGCCGGGACAGGGGCCCACCGGGGAGCTGTTTTTT. Amino acids: CASSLPPGQGPTGELFF.

The chain couples TRBV5-8 to TRBJ1-2, with a possible D match to TRBD1 (6 bases). The CDR3 runs 17 residues. CDR1 is SGHTS and CDR2 is YDEGEE in the germline V gene. Trimming left V 0 bases short and J 0 bases short, with 15 bases between. The CDR3 bases are TGTGCCAGCAGCTTGGAGGGGGGACACAAGGCTAACTATGGCTACACCTTC. As protein: CASSLEGGHKANYGYTF.

This chain connects TRBV20-1 to TRBJ2-5, with D perhaps matching TRBD1 (5 bases). The V gene's germline CDR1 is DFQATT and CDR2 SNEGSKA (reference sequence). The CDR3 spans 10 residues. Trimming stripped 7 bases from V and 5 bases from J, with 8 bases between. The DNA for the CDR3 is TGCAGTGAATGGGGCGAGACCCAGTACTTC. The encoded protein is CSEWGETQYF.

This clone appeared once. V gene TRBV4-1 combines with J gene TRBJ2-7, with D perhaps matching TRBD1 (6 bases). This CDR3 has 16 residues. Between the trimmed V and J ends, which lost 4 bases and 0 bases, there was a span of 16 bases. Germline V gene sequence: CDR1 MGHRA, CDR2 YSYEKL. The CDR3 bases are TGCGCCAGCAGCCTTAACAGGGTCCGAAGCTCCTACGAGCAGTACGTC. The encoded protein is CASSLNRVRSSYEQYV.

This chain links TRBV30 with TRBJ1-5; D is ambiguous. V was pared by 2 bases and J by 0 bases, with 8 bases between. This CDR3 has 14 amino acids. The germline CDR1 and CDR2 sequences are GTSNPN and SVGIG (reference sequence). The CDR3 nucleotides are TGTGCCTGGAGTACCGACAATAGCAATCAGCCCCAGCATTTT. Encoded protein: CAWSTDNSNQPQHF.

Only a few counts were recorded for this clone. Other nucleotide sequences in the sample specify the same CDR3. This chain uses TRBV10-1 with TRBJ2-5; 9 bases are a match to TRBD2. V shed 0 bases, J shed 1 base, and the junction held 0 bases outside the gene matches. There are 15 residues in the CDR3. Germline assignment: CDR1 WNHNN and CDR2 SYGVQD (reference sequence). CDR3 loop: CASSESSGGQETQYF. CDR3 DNA: TGCGCCAGCAGTGAGTCTAGCGGGGGCCAAGAGACCCAGTACTTC.

This clone was detected only a few times. The J gene is TRBJ2-7, the V gene TRBV10-3, with TRBD1 matching over 7 bases. This CDR3 is built from 15 residues. The V segment lost 3 bases and the J segment 1 base; nucleotides outside the gene matches: 6. Germline-derived CDR1 and CDR2 are ENHRY and SYGVKD. The CDR3 nucleotides read TGTGCCATCAGTGATCAGGACAGGATATCCTACGAGCAGTACTTC. Amino acids: CAISDQDRISYEQYF.

On this clone itself: Germline and junction disagree at one end, which may indicate a read error. The CDR3 bases are TGCGCCAGCAGCCCTCAGACAGGGGCCTTCCTGACTTTC. Its protein is CASSPQTGAFLTF. The chain joins TRBV5-5 to TRBJ2-6, with TRBD1 matching over 8 bases. The CDR3 runs to 13 residues. Germline-derived CDR1 and CDR2 are SGHKS and YYEKEE (reference sequence).

V is TRBV10-3 and J is TRBJ2-2; TRBD2 might be the D (6 bases). V was cut by 7 bases and J by 0 bases, with 15 bases left in between. The CDR3 extends over 16 amino acids. Germline V gene data show CDR1 as ENHRY and CDR2 as SYGVKD. In DNA form, the CDR3 reads TGTGCCATCAACGGCTTACGGACTACGAACACCGGGGAGCTGTTTTTT. It codes for CAINGLRTTNTGELFF.

The chain employs TRBV5-1 and TRBJ2-3, with D uncertain. The germline gives CDR1 SGHRS, CDR2 YFSETQ. The CDR3 length is 14 residues. Trimming removed 5 bases from V and 0 bases from J, with 10 bases in between. The CDR3 sequence is CASSKDGSTDTQYF. The CDR3 DNA is TGCGCCAGCAGTAAGGACGGAAGCACAGATACGCAGTATTTT. Looking up the rest from reference TRBV5-1 and TRBJ2-3 gives the full variable domain: KAGVTQTPRYLIKTRGQQVTLSCSPISGHRSVSWYQQTPGQGLQFLFEYFSETQRNKGNFPGRFSGRQFSNSRSEMNVSTLELGDSALYLCASSKDGSTDTQYFGPGTRLTVL.

This clone appeared a few times. This chain links TRBV6-5 with TRBJ1-1; no clear D gene. Trimming shortened V by 8 bases and J by 6 bases, and 7 bases separated the two germline ends. Per the germline V gene, CDR1 is MNHEY and CDR2 is SVGAGI. The CDR3 is 10 amino acids. The CDR3 sequence is CASVLSEAFF. CDR3 sequence (DNA): TGTGCCAGCGTCTTATCTGAAGCTTTCTTT.